The 18 T cell receptor beta chains listed next were all sequenced from one sample in a study of PD-L1 blockade in urothelial cancer. Time point here: peripheral blood 6 weeks after treatment start. Assay used: immunoSEQ multiplex PCR; TCRdb lists only in-frame clones, some missing. Here the sample spans about 120,000 clones, approximately 90% being singletons. Material: PBMCs, obtained around atezolizumab (anti-PD-L1) treatment. The receptors derive from a man between 60 and 75 years old with urothelial cancer.

The V gene is TRBV5-1, the J gene TRBJ2-7, with D maybe TRBD1 (6 bases). The length of the CDR3 is 16 residues. Trimming stripped 4 bases from V and 0 bases from J, with 17 bases between. CDR1 and CDR2 (germline): SGHRS, YFSETQ. The CDR3 DNA follows: TGCGCCAGCAGCCCGGTGGCAGGGGAAAGCTCCTACGAGCAGTACTTC. Translation gives CASSPVAGESSYEQYF.

The chain uses TRBV5-6 and TRBJ1-2; the D is unclear. Looked up from germline, CDR1 is SGHDT and CDR2 is YYEEEE. Trimming took 1 base from V and 0 from J, leaving 10 bases between them. The length of the CDR3 is 15 residues. In DNA, the CDR3 is TGTGCCAGCAGCTTGTACCGCAGATCTAACTATGGCTACACCTTC. Translation: CASSLYRRSNYGYTF.

The V and J genes are TRBV7-6 and TRBJ2-7; 8 bases are shared with TRBD1. CDR1 and CDR2 from the germline V gene are SGHVS and FNYEAQ. V was pared by 5 bases and J by 4 bases, with 10 bases of the junction left unmatched. This CDR3 is 15 amino acids long. This CDR3 reads CASSPGTGNEYEQYF. In DNA form, the CDR3 reads TGTGCCAGCAGCCCAGGGACAGGTAATGAGTACGAGCAGTACTTC.

The chain uses TRBV5-5 and TRBJ1-4, with 7 positions matching TRBD1. Looked up from germline, CDR1 is SGHKS and CDR2 is YYEKEE (reference sequence). CDR3 size: 15 residues. V was pared by 5 bases and J by 10 bases, with 14 bases of the junction left unmatched. The CDR3 DNA sequence: TGTGCCAGCAGACCCTCAGGGGGAAAGGGAGGAAAACTGTTTTTT. This sequence encodes CASRPSGGKGGKLFF.

The J gene is TRBJ2-1, the V gene TRBV7-9; 12 bases agree with TRBD2. The CDR3 is 16 residues long. V lost 5 bases to trimming and J lost 7 bases; unmatched junction nucleotides: 9. The germline gives CDR1 SEHNR, CDR2 FQNEAQ (reference sequence). Written as DNA, the CDR3 is TGTGCCAGCAGCGGGGGGCTAGCGGGAGGGCATAATGAGCAGTTCTTC. Encoded protein: CASSGGLAGGHNEQFF.

This chain uses TRBV28 with TRBJ1-1; D is uncertain. CDR3 length: 15 residues. Germline CDR1 MDHEN, CDR2 SYDVKM. Trimming took off 5 bases at V and 4 bases at J, with 17 bases between the two ends. CDR3 nucleotides: TGTGCCAGCAGTCTAGCCCTCGGGCTTGGCACTGAAGCTTTCTTT. Translating gives CASSLALGLGTEAFF.

J is TRBJ2-1 and V is TRBV7-2; the match to TRBD2 covers 7 bases. The CDR3 has 17 amino acids. Trimming took 0 bases from V and 4 from J; bases not matched to a gene: 9. Germline V CDR1 and CDR2: SGHTA, FQGNSA. CDR3 in amino acids: CASSLAYLGLPYNEQFF. CDR3 coding DNA: TGTGCCAGCAGCTTAGCCTATTTGGGACTACCATACAATGAGCAGTTCTTC. Based on the CDR3 plus reference TRBV7-2 and TRBJ2-1, the full variable domain is GAGVSQSPSNKVTEKGKDVELRCDPISGHTALYWYRQSLGQGLEFLIYFQGNSAPDKSGLPSDRFSAERTGGSVSTLTIQRTQQEDSAVYLCASSLAYLGLPYNEQFFGPGTRLTVL.

This clone was detected only once. J is TRBJ1-3 and V is TRBV9, with 7 bases aligning to TRBD1. The germline V gene encodes CDR1 SGDLS and CDR2 YYNGEE. The CDR3 is made up of 17 amino acids. Germline trimming cut 0 bases from V and 4 bases from J; bases unmatched to any gene: 10. CDR3 in DNA: TGTGCCAGCAGCGTAGGGCCCCCGACAGGGTCCGGAAACACCATATATTTT. As protein: CASSVGPPTGSGNTIYF.

V usage is TRBV4-3 and J usage is TRBJ1-2; a weak D match, TRBD1 (5 bases). CDR1 is LGHNA and CDR2 is YSLEER in the germline V gene. Trimming pared 4 bases from V and 2 bases from J, leaving 14 bases between. The CDR3 runs 15 residues. CDR3: CASSPSKPGNYGYTF. The CDR3 DNA follows: TGCGCCAGCAGCCCCTCGAAGCCAGGGAACTATGGCTACACCTTC.

This clone was seen more than once but under ten times. The chain carries TRBV7-9 and TRBJ2-3; D is undetermined. This CDR3 is built from 13 residues. The germline gives CDR1 SEHNR, CDR2 FQNEAQ (reference sequence). Trimming cost V 3 bases and J 0 bases, with 4 bases left between them. The CDR3 DNA reads TGTGCCAGCAGCTTCGGTAGCACAGATACGCAGTATTTT. It encodes CASSFGSTDTQYF. The full variable domain, completed using reference TRBV7-9 and TRBJ2-3, is DTGVSQNPRHKITKRGQNVTFRCDPISEHNRLYWYRQTLGQGPEFLTYFQNEAQLEKSRLLSDRFSAERPKGSFSTLEIQRTEQGDSAMYLCASSFGSTDTQYFGPGTRLTVL.

This clone was counted once. V is TRBV18 and J is TRBJ2-1; D may be TRBD2 (5 bases). The V gene's germline CDR1 is KGHSH and CDR2 LQKENI. This CDR3 has 14 amino acids. Trimming took off 6 bases at V and 6 bases at J, with 15 bases between the two ends. CDR3 sequence reads: CASSTTLAGNEQFF. The CDR3 DNA sequence: TGTGCCAGCTCGACGACCCTGGCGGGCAATGAGCAGTTCTTC. The whole variable domain, filled in from reference TRBV18 and TRBJ2-1, reads NAGVMQNPRHLVRRRGQEARLRCSPMKGHSHVYWYRQLPEEGLKFMVYLQKENIIDESGMPKERFSAEFPKEGPSILRIQQVVRGDSAAYFCASSTTLAGNEQFFGPGTRLTVL.

The chain links TRBV7-2 to TRBJ2-3; D not resolved. CDR1 is SGHTA, CDR2 FQGNSA, per germline. The CDR3 totals 12 residues. V was shortened by 4 bases and J by 5 bases, with 7 bases between the two germline ends. As DNA, the CDR3 is TGTGCCAGCAGCTCCCGACAAGATACGCAGTATTTT. This encodes CASSSRQDTQYF.

The chain combines TRBV7-2 with TRBJ1-2; 12 bases match TRBD1. The CDR3 has 17 amino acids. Germline trimming cut 5 bases from V and 8 bases from J; bases unmatched to any gene: 15. CDR1 and CDR2 from the germline V gene are SGHTA and FQGNSA. CDR3 coding DNA: TGTGCCAGCAGCCTAAGAGGGACAGGGGGCGCAAGTTACGGCTACACCTTC. It specifies CASSLRGTGGASYGYTF.

The rearrangement links TRBV6-6 to TRBJ2-1; 8 bases are shared with TRBD2. This CDR3 has 15 amino acids. Germline trimming cut 4 bases from V and 2 bases from J; bases unmatched to any gene: 4. Germline lookup yields CDR1 MNHNY and CDR2 SVGAGI (reference sequence). The DNA of the CDR3 is TGTGCCAGCAGTTCTTACGGGGGGGCCTACAATGAGCAGTTCTTC. It specifies CASSSYGGAYNEQFF.

The chain recombines TRBV5-4 with TRBJ2-3; a possible D gene is TRBD2 (5 bases). Germline V CDR1 and CDR2: SGHNT, YYREEE (reference sequence). This CDR3 spans 13 amino acids. V lost 3 bases and J 3 bases, leaving 8 bases between the germline ends. DNA for the CDR3: TGTGCCAGCAGCTCGGGAATAACAGATACGCAGTATTTT. It yields the protein CASSSGITDTQYF. The full variable domain, completed using reference TRBV5-4 and TRBJ2-3, is ETGVTQSPTHLIKTRGQQVTLRCSSQSGHNTVSWYQQALGQGPQFIFQYYREEENGRGNFPPRFSGLQFPNYSSELNVNALELDDSALYLCASSSGITDTQYFGPGTRLTVL.

CDR3 coding DNA: TGTGCCAGCAGCTCTCGGACAGGGGGCGCTTATGGCTACACCTTC. Its protein product is CASSSRTGGAYGYTF. The chain links TRBV11-2 to TRBJ1-2; TRBD1 aligns across 11 bases. Trimming took 4 bases from V and 5 from J; bases not matched to a gene: 6. Germline V gene data show CDR1 as SGHAT and CDR2 as FQNNGV. The CDR3 contains 15 residues.

This clone was counted once. The chain uses TRBV30 and TRBJ2-1; 9 nucleotides match TRBD2. CDR1 and CDR2 (germline): GTSNPN, SVGIG (reference sequence). The CDR3 totals 16 residues. V gave up 2 bases and J gave up 7 bases; unmatched junction bases: 12. The CDR3 is CAWSPSWSGGLNEQFF. The CDR3 nucleotides read TGTGCCTGGAGTCCCTCTTGGAGCGGGGGGTTAAATGAGCAGTTCTTC.

The J gene is TRBJ2-7, the V gene TRBV5-1; 7 bases agree with TRBD2. Per the germline V gene, CDR1 is SGHRS and CDR2 is YFSETQ. J lost 2 bases, V lost 1 base, and 6 bases had no gene match. The CDR3 runs 15 residues. CDR3 in amino acids: CASSLSAGRTYEQYF. CDR3 nucleotides: TGCGCCAGCAGCTTGTCAGCGGGACGGACCTACGAGCAGTACTTC. Filled out from reference TRBV5-1 and TRBJ2-7, the complete variable domain reads KAGVTQTPRYLIKTRGQQVTLSCSPISGHRSVSWYQQTPGQGLQFLFEYFSETQRNKGNFPGRFSGRQFSNSRSEMNVSTLELGDSALYLCASSLSAGRTYEQYFGPGTRLTVT.